Below, 31 T cell receptor beta chains from the same sample are listed, as sequenced in a study of technical replicates of blood from a handful of donors. The data were produced by immunoSEQ multiplex PCR, yet TCRdb's version contains in-frame clones alone and is incomplete. In the table there are 76,000 or so clones, approximately 86% of which are singletons. Specimen: PBMCs. These receptors came from a human donor in good health. Some clones in this sample may be carry-over from other donors' samples.

This chain connects TRBV16 to TRBJ1-1; tentative D call: TRBD1 (5 bases). From germline, CDR1 is KGHSY and CDR2 FQNENV. Trimming pared 3 bases from V and 0 bases from J, leaving 8 bases between. The CDR3 covers 14 residues. The CDR3 protein is CASSHQGMNTEAFF. CDR3 DNA sequence: TGTGCCAGCAGCCACCAGGGCATGAACACTGAAGCTTTCTTT.

V and J are TRBV25-1 and TRBJ1-2; 7 bases fit TRBD1. Germline V gives CDR1 MGHDK, CDR2 SYGVNS. The CDR3 contains 16 residues. V shed 1 base, J shed 3 bases, and the junction held 8 bases outside the gene matches. DNA of the CDR3: TGTGCCAGCAGTGAATCCGGACAGGCGTACGACTATGGCTACACCTTC. Translation gives CASSESGQAYDYGYTF.

The chain joins TRBV5-6 to TRBJ1-1; TRBD1 is a possible D gene (6 bases). Trimming shortened V by 4 bases and J by 8 bases, and 15 bases separated the two germline ends. The CDR3 consists of 13 residues. Germline CDR1 is SGHDT and CDR2 is YYEEEE. CDR3 region: CASSPVRGTEAFF. The CDR3, as DNA: TGTGCCAGCAGCCCCGTTAGGGGGACCGAAGCTTTCTTT.

The chain carries TRBV9 and TRBJ2-1, with D perhaps TRBD2 (7 bases). The germline CDR1 and CDR2 sequences are SGDLS and YYNGEE. The CDR3 is 14 residues long. Trimming removed 3 bases from V and 8 bases from J, with 15 bases in between. For the CDR3, the DNA is TGTGCCAGCAGCGGGGGGGGCAGGGACCATGAGCAGTTCTTC. Translated: CASSGGGRDHEQFF. The variable domain in full, with the rest retrieved from reference TRBV9 and TRBJ2-1, is DSGVTQTPKHLITATGQRVTLRCSPRSGDLSVYWYQQSLDQGLQFLIQYYNGEERAKGNILERFSAQQFPDLHSELNLSSLELGDSALYFCASSGGGRDHEQFFGPGTRLTVL.

The chain uses TRBV6-6 and TRBJ1-2; D might be TRBD1 (5 bases). Trimming took 11 bases from V and 8 from J, leaving 15 bases between them. The CDR3 is made up of 11 amino acids. Germline V CDR1 and CDR2: MNHNY, SVGAGI (reference sequence). CDR3 nucleotides: TGTGCCGCGTTCGGGGGGAGCGGCTACACCTTC. Translation: CAAFGGSGYTF.

The CDR3 DNA sequence: TGCGCCAGCAGCCAAGAACCGGGAGGGATTACCGGGGAGCTGTTTTTT. It specifies CASSQEPGGITGELFF. The rearrangement joins TRBV4-3 to TRBJ2-2, with 8 nucleotides matching TRBD2. The CDR3 runs to 16 residues. V was clipped by 0 bases and J by 5 bases; unmatched bases: 5. Germline lookup yields CDR1 LGHNA and CDR2 YSLEER.

This rearrangement joins TRBV7-2 to TRBJ2-3; 15 bases are shared with TRBD2. This CDR3 spans 18 amino acids. From germline, CDR1 is SGHTA and CDR2 FQGNSA. V lost 4 bases to trimming and J lost 2 bases; unmatched junction nucleotides: 7. The CDR3 sequence: CASSWTSGGAAPTDTQYF. The DNA for the CDR3 is TGTGCCAGCAGCTGGACTAGCGGGGGGGCCGCTCCCACAGATACGCAGTATTTT.

V and J are TRBV7-6 and TRBJ2-1; maybe TRBD2 (6 bases). The CDR3 has 15 residues. Germline CDR1 SGHVS, CDR2 FNYEAQ. The ends were cut back, 1 base at V and 6 bases at J, with 13 bases in the middle. CDR3 sequence reads: CASSLGAGRVNEQFF. The DNA of the CDR3 is TGTGCCAGCAGCTTAGGGGCGGGACGAGTCAATGAGCAGTTCTTC.

The genes are TRBV5-4 and TRBJ1-2; TRBD1 is a possible D gene (5 bases). Germline V CDR1 and CDR2: SGHNT, YYREEE (reference sequence). This CDR3 spans 15 amino acids. V was clipped by 0 bases and J by 7 bases, with 16 bases between them. The CDR3 spells CASSLDRTFLVGYTF. The CDR3 nucleotides are TGTGCCAGCAGCTTGGACAGGACCTTTCTAGTTGGCTACACCTTC.

This rearrangement joins TRBV7-8 to TRBJ1-2; TRBD1 matches at 8 bases. V lost 0 bases and J lost 3; bases outside the gene matches: 3. CDR1 is SGHVS, CDR2 FQNEAQ, per germline. This CDR3 has 15 amino acids. The CDR3 region has the DNA TGTGCCAGCAGCTTAGCGTTGACAGGGGACTATGGCTACACCTTC. This sequence encodes CASSLALTGDYGYTF.

The chain uses TRBV4-1 and TRBJ2-7; weak D call: TRBD1 (6 bases). Germline V gives CDR1 MGHRA, CDR2 YSYEKL. V was pared by 3 bases and J by 6 bases, with 18 bases between. The CDR3 runs 15 residues. The CDR3 nucleotides are TGCGCCAGCAGCCACCTGCACCAGGACAGTCCCGAGCAGTACTTC. Translation: CASSHLHQDSPEQYF.

The chain joins TRBV5-6 to TRBJ1-6; weak D call: TRBD1 (5 bases). The germline V gene has CDR1 SGHDT and CDR2 YYEEEE. The CDR3 sequence is 14 residues long. With 5 bases removed from V and 5 bases from J, the gap between germline ends came to 11 bases. This CDR3 reads CASRRDRNNSPLHF. In DNA form, the CDR3 reads TGTGCCAGCAGAAGAGACAGAAATAATTCACCCCTCCACTTT.

The chain has TRBV5-1 and TRBJ2-1, with 8 nucleotides matching TRBD2. Per germline, CDR1 SGHRS and CDR2 YFSETQ. The J segment lost 6 bases and the V segment lost 0 bases, leaving 5 bases of the junction unmatched. The CDR3 loop spans 15 amino acids. The CDR3 is CASSLGSGGPNEQFF. CDR3 nucleotide sequence: TGCGCCAGCAGCTTGGGCAGCGGGGGTCCCAATGAGCAGTTCTTC.

The V gene is TRBV7-6, the J gene TRBJ1-1, with D possibly TRBD1 on 6 matching bases. Trimming took 5 bases from V and 4 from J, leaving 17 bases between them. Germline V gene sequence: CDR1 SGHVS, CDR2 FNYEAQ. The CDR3 runs to 15 residues. This CDR3 reads CASSPGGGYSTEAFF. The CDR3 nucleotides read TGTGCCAGCAGCCCAGGTGGGGGCTACAGCACTGAAGCTTTCTTT.

The chain joins TRBV6-1 to TRBJ1-1, with 9 positions matching TRBD1. The CDR3 contains 18 residues. J was trimmed by 0 bases and V by 2 bases; bases with no gene match: 10. Germline assignment: CDR1 MNHNS and CDR2 SASEGT. The CDR3 nucleotides are TGTGCCAGCAGTGAACCTTCATTTGGGACAGGGATGAACACTGAAGCTTTCTTT. Protein product: CASSEPSFGTGMNTEAFF.

V is TRBV11-1 and J is TRBJ2-7, with D perhaps matching TRBD1 (6 bases). The V end was cut by 1 base, the J end by 9 bases, with 13 bases between. CDR3 length: 13 amino acids. Germline assignment: CDR1 SGHAT and CDR2 FQDESV (reference sequence). The CDR3 sequence is CASSLDSGAGQYF. CDR3 bases: TGTGCCAGCAGCTTAGATTCAGGGGCCGGGCAGTACTTC.

The chain joins TRBV29-1 to TRBJ2-3; TRBD2 agrees at 8 bases. After removal of 3 bases from V and 10 bases from J, the junction contained 21 bases not matched to a gene. The germline V gene has CDR1 SQVTM and CDR2 ANQGSEA. The CDR3 totals 17 residues. The CDR3 is CSVESATSGSSGGPQYF. Here the CDR3 DNA reads TGCAGCGTTGAGAGCGCGACTAGTGGGTCCAGCGGGGGCCCGCAGTATTTT.

This chain connects TRBV7-9 to TRBJ1-1; tentative D call: TRBD1 (6 bases). Trimming removed 5 bases from V and 3 bases from J, with 7 bases in between. From germline, CDR1 is SEHNR and CDR2 FQNEAQ (reference sequence). The CDR3 runs 12 residues. The chain's CDR3 is CASSRQDTEAFF. In nucleotides, the CDR3 is TGTGCCAGCAGCCGACAGGACACTGAAGCTTTCTTT. The full variable domain, its missing parts supplied by reference TRBV7-9 and TRBJ1-1, is DTGVSQNPRHKITKRGQNVTFRCDPISEHNRLYWYRQTLGQGPEFLTYFQNEAQLEKSRLLSDRFSAERPKGSFSTLEIQRTEQGDSAMYLCASSRQDTEAFFGQGTRLTVV.

This chain connects TRBV30 to TRBJ2-3, with 8 bases that match TRBD1. Germline V gene lookup returns CDR1 GTSNPN and CDR2 SVGIG (reference sequence). After removal of 5 bases from V and 3 bases from J, the junction contained 10 bases not matched to a gene. CDR3 size: 15 residues. The CDR3 loop is CAWGETGVVTDTQYF. The CDR3 coding sequence is TGTGCCTGGGGAGAGACAGGGGTGGTTACAGATACGCAGTATTTT.

The J gene is TRBJ1-2, the V gene TRBV6-6, with 7 bases identical to TRBD1. The germline V gene has CDR1 MNHNY and CDR2 SVGAGI (reference sequence). CDR3 length equals 15 residues. V shed 6 bases and J 0 bases; nucleotides not matched to a gene: 7. CDR3 loop: CASSPPGQPNYGYTF. The CDR3 DNA follows: TGTGCCAGCAGCCCACCGGGACAGCCTAACTATGGCTACACCTTC.

The chain joins TRBV7-9 to TRBJ1-2; weak D call: TRBD1 (5 bases). V lost 2 bases and J 1 base, leaving 14 bases between the germline ends. This CDR3 has 16 residues. CDR1 SEHNR and CDR2 FQNEAQ come from the germline V gene (reference sequence). Written as DNA, the CDR3 is TGTGCCAGCAGCTTACTCGAGACAGACCATAACTATGGCTACACCTTC. Translating gives CASSLLETDHNYGYTF. The full variable domain, rest sourced from reference TRBV7-9 and TRBJ1-2, is DTGVSQNPRHKITKRGQNVTFRCDPISEHNRLYWYRQTLGQGPEFLTYFQNEAQLEKSRLLSDRFSAERPKGSFSTLEIQRTEQGDSAMYLCASSLLETDHNYGYTFGSGTRLTVV.

The chain carries TRBV7-2 and TRBJ2-3, with 8 bases that match TRBD2. From germline, CDR1 is SGHTA and CDR2 FQGNSA. The CDR3 runs to 16 residues. V trimming: 3 bases; J trimming: 4 bases; junction bases outside the gene matches: 9. CDR3 in DNA: TGTGCCAGCAGCTTCATATTCGGGGGGGACGCAGATACGCAGTATTTT. It specifies CASSFIFGGDADTQYF.

The chain employs TRBV7-9 and TRBJ2-2, with TRBD1 identical over 8 bases. CDR1 is SEHNR, CDR2 FQNEAQ, per germline (reference sequence). V lost 6 bases, J lost 4 bases, and 4 bases stayed unmatched. The CDR3 contains 14 residues. This CDR3 reads CASSRQGTTGELFF. The CDR3 bases are TGTGCCAGCAGTCGACAGGGGACCACCGGGGAGCTGTTTTTT.

The chain employs TRBV13 and TRBJ2-1, with 13 bases that match TRBD2. Per the germline V gene, CDR1 is PRHDT and CDR2 is FYEKMQ (reference sequence). V lost 4 bases to trimming and J lost 14 bases; unmatched junction nucleotides: 14. CDR3 size: 16 residues. The chain's CDR3 is CASSWTGTSGALKKFF. The CDR3, as DNA: TGTGCCAGCAGCTGGACCGGGACTAGCGGGGCCCTGAAAAAGTTCTTC.

The chain uses TRBV6-5 and TRBJ1-5, with D unclear. The CDR3 totals 15 residues. Germline V gene lookup returns CDR1 MNHEY and CDR2 SVGAGI. Trimming took off 5 bases at V and 0 bases at J, with 11 bases between the two ends. DNA of the CDR3: TGTGCCAGCAGTATGACGGCGGCTAGCAATCAGCCCCAGCATTTT. Translating it yields CASSMTAASNQPQHF.

This clone is a singleton in its sample. The genes are TRBV4-1 and TRBJ2-5, with D tentatively TRBD1 (6 bases). The CDR3 is 13 residues long. The V and J ends lost 5 bases and 3 bases respectively, with 10 bases between them. Per germline, CDR1 MGHRA and CDR2 YSYEKL. The CDR3 sequence: CASSTRTEETQYF. Here the CDR3 DNA reads TGCGCCAGCAGCACCAGGACAGAAGAGACCCAGTACTTC.

In its sample, this clone was seen once. The V gene is TRBV2, the J gene TRBJ2-5, with 11 positions matching TRBD2. The CDR3 spans 19 residues. The V gene end was trimmed by 5 bases and the J gene end by 2 bases; junction bases not matched to a gene: 16. CDR1 and CDR2 (germline): SNHLY, FYNNEI. The CDR3 region has the DNA TGTGCCAGCAGTTACATACGACAGCCCCTAGCGGGAGGACAAGAGACCCAGTACTTC. It is translated as CASSYIRQPLAGGQETQYF.

V and J are TRBV4-2 and TRBJ1-2; D possibly corresponds to TRBD1 (5 bases). With 0 bases removed from V and 0 bases from J, the gap between germline ends came to 11 bases. This CDR3 contains 16 residues. Germline V CDR1 and CDR2: LGHNA, YNFKEQ. As DNA, the CDR3 is TGTGCCAGCAGCCAAGATTGGGGCAGAGCTAACTATGGCTACACCTTC. As protein: CASSQDWGRANYGYTF.

The chain joins TRBV2 to TRBJ1-2; TRBD1 is a possible D gene (5 bases). Germline CDR1 is SNHLY and CDR2 is FYNNEI. CDR3 length equals 11 residues. V was trimmed by 6 bases and J by 4 bases, leaving 6 bases between them. The CDR3 sequence: CASRDTYGYTF. The CDR3 DNA sequence: TGTGCCAGCAGGGACACCTATGGCTACACCTTC.

The gene calls are TRBV5-6 and TRBJ2-7; weak D call: TRBD2 (5 bases). CDR1 and CDR2 from the germline V gene are SGHDT and YYEEEE. V was clipped by 3 bases and J by 4 bases, with 11 bases between them. This CDR3 contains 13 residues. Here the CDR3 DNA reads TGTGCCAGCAGCTGGCAGCCGGGGTACGAGCAGTACTTC. Translation gives CASSWQPGYEQYF.

This rearrangement joins TRBV4-3 to TRBJ2-2, with a weak D call TRBD2 (5 bases). Looked up from germline, CDR1 is LGHNA and CDR2 is YSLEER. V was clipped by 6 bases and J by 7 bases, with 21 bases between them. The CDR3 is made up of 16 amino acids. Written as DNA, the CDR3 is TGCGCCAGCAGGCTAAGCGCAGGAGGCTCCCTCGGGGAGCTGTTTTTT. It is translated as CASRLSAGGSLGELFF.